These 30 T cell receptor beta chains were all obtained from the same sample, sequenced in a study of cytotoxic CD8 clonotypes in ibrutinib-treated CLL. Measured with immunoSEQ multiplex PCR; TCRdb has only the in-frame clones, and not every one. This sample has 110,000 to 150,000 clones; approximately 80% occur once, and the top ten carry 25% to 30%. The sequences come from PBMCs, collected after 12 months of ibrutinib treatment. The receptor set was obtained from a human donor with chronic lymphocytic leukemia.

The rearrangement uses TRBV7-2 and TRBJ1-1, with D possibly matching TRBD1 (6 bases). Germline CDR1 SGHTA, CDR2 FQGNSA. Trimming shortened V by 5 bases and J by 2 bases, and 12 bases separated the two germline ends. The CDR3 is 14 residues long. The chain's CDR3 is CASSLMGGNTEAFF. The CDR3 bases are TGTGCCAGCAGCCTCATGGGGGGCAACACTGAAGCTTTCTTT.

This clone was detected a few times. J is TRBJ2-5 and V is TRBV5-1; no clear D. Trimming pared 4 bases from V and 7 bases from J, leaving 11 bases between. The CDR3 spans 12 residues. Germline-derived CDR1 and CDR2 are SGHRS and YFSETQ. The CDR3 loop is CASSTRTGTQYF. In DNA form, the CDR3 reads TGCGCCAGCAGCACAAGGACCGGGACCCAGTACTTC.

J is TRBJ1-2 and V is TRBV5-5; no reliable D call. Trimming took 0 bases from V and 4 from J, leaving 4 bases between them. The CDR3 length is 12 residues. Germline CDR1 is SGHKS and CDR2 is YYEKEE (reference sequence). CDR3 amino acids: CASSLGSYGYTF. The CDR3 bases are TGTGCCAGCAGCTTGGGGAGCTATGGCTACACCTTC.

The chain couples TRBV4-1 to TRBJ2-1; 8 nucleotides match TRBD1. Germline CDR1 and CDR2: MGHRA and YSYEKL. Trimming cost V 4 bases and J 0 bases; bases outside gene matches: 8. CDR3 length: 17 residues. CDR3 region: CASSRDVGTGSYNEQFF. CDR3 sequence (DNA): TGCGCCAGCAGCCGGGACGTCGGGACAGGCTCCTACAATGAGCAGTTCTTC.

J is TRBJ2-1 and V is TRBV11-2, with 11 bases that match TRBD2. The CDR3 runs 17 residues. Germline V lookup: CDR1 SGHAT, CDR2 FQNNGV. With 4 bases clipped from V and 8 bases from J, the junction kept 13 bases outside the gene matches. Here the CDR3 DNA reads TGTGCCAGCAGCTCCCGGACCGGGACTAGCGGAATGGATGAGCAGTTCTTC. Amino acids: CASSSRTGTSGMDEQFF.

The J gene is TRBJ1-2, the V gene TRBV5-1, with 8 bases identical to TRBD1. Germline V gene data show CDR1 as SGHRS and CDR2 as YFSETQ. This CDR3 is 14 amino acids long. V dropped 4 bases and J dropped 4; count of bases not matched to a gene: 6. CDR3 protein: CASSPTGVGYGYTF. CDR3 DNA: TGCGCCAGCAGCCCGACAGGGGTAGGCTATGGCTACACCTTC.

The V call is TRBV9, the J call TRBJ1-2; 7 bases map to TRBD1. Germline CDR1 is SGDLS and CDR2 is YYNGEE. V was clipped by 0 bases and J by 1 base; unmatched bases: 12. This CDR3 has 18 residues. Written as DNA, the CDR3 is TGTGCCAGCAGCGTAGGGACCGGGACAGAAAAGATTAACTATGGCTACACCTTC. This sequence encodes CASSVGTGTEKINYGYTF.

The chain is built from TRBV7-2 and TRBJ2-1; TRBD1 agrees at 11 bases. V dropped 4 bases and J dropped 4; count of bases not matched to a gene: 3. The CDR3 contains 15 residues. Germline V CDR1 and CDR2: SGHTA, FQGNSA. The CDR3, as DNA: TGTGCCAGCAGCTCGGGACAGGGGGGGTACAATGAGCAGTTCTTC. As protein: CASSSGQGGYNEQFF.

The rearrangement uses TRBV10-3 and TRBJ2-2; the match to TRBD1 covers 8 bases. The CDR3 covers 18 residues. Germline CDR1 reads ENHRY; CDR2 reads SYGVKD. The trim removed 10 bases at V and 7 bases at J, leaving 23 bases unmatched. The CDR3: CATMGAQDRAVLNGELFF. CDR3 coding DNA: TGTGCCACCATGGGGGCCCAGGACAGGGCGGTTCTTAACGGGGAGCTGTTTTTT.

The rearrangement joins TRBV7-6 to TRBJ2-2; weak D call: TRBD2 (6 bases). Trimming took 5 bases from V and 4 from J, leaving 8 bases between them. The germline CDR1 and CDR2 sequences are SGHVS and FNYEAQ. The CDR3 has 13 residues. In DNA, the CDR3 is TGTGCCAGCAGCGGGAGGCCCACCGGGGAGCTGTTTTTT. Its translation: CASSGRPTGELFF.

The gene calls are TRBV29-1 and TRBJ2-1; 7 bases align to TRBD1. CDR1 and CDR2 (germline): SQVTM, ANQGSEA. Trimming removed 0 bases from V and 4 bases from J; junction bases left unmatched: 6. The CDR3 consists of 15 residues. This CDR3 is CSVEDLRGWYNEQFF. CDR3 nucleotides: TGCAGCGTTGAAGACCTCAGGGGGTGGTACAATGAGCAGTTCTTC.

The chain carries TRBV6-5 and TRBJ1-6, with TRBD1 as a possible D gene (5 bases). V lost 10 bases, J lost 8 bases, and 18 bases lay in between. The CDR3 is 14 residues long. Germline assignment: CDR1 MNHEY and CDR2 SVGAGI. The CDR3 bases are TGTGCCACCACCTCTCGGGGGTCTTATTCACCCCTCCACTTT. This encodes CATTSRGSYSPLHF.

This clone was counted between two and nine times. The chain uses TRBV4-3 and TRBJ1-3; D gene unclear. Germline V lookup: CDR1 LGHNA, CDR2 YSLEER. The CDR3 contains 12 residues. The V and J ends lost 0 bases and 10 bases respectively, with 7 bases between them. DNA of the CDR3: TGCGCCAGCAGCCAAGATATCGGAACCATATATTTT. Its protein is CASSQDIGTIYF.

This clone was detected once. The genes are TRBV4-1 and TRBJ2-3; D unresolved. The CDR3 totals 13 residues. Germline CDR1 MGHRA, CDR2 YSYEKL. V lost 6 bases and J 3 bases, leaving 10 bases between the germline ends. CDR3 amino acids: CASSHPKTDTQYF. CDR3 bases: TGCGCCAGCAGTCACCCCAAGACAGATACGCAGTATTTT.

The DNA for the CDR3 is TGTGCCAGCAGCGGGGGACTAGCGGTGGGTGAGACCCAGTACTTC. Its protein product is CASSGGLAVGETQYF. The gene calls are TRBV5-4 and TRBJ2-5; 11 bases are a match to TRBD2. There are 15 residues in the CDR3. With V trimmed by 4 bases and J by 5 bases, 7 bases remained unmatched. The germline V gene has CDR1 SGHNT and CDR2 YYREEE (reference sequence).

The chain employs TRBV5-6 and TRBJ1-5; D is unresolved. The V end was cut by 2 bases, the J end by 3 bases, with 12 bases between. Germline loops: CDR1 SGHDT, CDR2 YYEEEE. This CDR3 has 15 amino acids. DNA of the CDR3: TGTGCCAGCAGCTTCTCCGTGACCCTCAATCAGCCCCAGCATTTT. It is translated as CASSFSVTLNQPQHF. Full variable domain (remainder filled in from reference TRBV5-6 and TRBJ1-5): DAGVTQSPTHLIKTRGQQVTLRCSPKSGHDTVSWYQQALGQGPQFIFQYYEEEERQRGNFPDRFSGHQFPNYSSELNVNALLLGDSALYLCASSFSVTLNQPQHFGDGTRLSIL.

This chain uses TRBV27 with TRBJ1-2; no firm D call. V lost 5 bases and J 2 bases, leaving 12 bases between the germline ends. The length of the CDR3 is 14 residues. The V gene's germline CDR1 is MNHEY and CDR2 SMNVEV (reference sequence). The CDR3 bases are TGTGCCAGCAGTCCGAGTGGAGGCAACTATGGCTACACCTTC. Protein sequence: CASSPSGGNYGYTF.

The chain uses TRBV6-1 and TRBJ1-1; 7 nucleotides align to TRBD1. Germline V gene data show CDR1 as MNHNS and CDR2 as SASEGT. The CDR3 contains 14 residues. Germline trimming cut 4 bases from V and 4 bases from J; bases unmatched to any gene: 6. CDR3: CASSGDQGGTEAFF. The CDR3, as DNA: TGTGCCAGCAGTGGAGACCAGGGGGGCACTGAAGCTTTCTTT.

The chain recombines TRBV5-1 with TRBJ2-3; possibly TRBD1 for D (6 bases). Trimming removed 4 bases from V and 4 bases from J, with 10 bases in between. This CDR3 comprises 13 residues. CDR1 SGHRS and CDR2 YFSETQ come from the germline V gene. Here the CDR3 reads CASSRTVADTQYF. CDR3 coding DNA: TGCGCCAGCAGCCGGACAGTGGCAGATACGCAGTATTTT.

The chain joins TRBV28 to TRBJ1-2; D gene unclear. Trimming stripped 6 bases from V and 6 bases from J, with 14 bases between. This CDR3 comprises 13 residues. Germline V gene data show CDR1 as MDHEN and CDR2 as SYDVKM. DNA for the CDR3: TGTGCCAGCAGGACGGCGCCCTTGGATGGCTACACCTTC. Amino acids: CASRTAPLDGYTF.

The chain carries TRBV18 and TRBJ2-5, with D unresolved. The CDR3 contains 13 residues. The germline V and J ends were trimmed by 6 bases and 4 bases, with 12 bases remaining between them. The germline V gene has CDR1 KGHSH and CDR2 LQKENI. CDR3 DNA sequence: TGTGCCAGCTCTCGCAATCCCCGAGAGACCCAGTACTTC. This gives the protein CASSRNPRETQYF.

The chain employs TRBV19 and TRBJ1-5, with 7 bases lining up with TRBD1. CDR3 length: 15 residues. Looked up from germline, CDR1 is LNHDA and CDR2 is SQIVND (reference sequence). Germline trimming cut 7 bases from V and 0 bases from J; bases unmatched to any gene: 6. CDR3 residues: CASTLGQYSNQPQHF. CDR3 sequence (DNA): TGTGCCAGTACCCTGGGACAGTATAGCAATCAGCCCCAGCATTTT.

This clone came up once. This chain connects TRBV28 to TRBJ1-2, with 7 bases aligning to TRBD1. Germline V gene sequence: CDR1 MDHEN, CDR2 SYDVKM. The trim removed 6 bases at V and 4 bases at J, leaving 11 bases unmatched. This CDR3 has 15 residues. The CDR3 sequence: CASRRQTGIVYGYTF. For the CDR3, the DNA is TGTGCCAGCAGACGACAGACAGGGATCGTCTATGGCTACACCTTC.

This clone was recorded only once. Here the CDR3 reads CATPRGALFSGNTIYF. In DNA form, the CDR3 reads TGTGCCACCCCCCGCGGGGCCTTATTCTCTGGAAACACCATATATTTT. This sequence joins TRBV28 and TRBJ1-3, with D possibly TRBD1 on 5 matching bases. Per the germline V gene, CDR1 is MDHEN and CDR2 is SYDVKM. V was shortened by 10 bases and J by 0 bases, with 19 bases between the two germline ends. The CDR3 covers 16 residues.

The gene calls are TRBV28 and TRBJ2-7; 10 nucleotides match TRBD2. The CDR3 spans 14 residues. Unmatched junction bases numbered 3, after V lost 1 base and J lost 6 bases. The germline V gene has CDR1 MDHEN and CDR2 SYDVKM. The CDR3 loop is CASSLSSGGLEQYF. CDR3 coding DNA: TGTGCCAGCAGTTTATCTAGCGGGGGTCTCGAGCAGTACTTC.

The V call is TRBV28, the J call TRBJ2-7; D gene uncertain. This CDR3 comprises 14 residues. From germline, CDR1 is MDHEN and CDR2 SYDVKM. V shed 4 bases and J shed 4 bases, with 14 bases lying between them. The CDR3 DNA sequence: TGTGCCAGCAGTTACTCGACAAGGGATTACGAGCAGTACTTC. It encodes CASSYSTRDYEQYF.

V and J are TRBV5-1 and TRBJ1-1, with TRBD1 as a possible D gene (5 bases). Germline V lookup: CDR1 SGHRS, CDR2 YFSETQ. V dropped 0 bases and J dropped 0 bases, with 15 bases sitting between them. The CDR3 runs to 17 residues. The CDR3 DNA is TGCGCCAGCAGCTTGGCTCCCGGGGGGGAATTGAACACTGAAGCTTTCTTT. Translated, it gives CASSLAPGGELNTEAFF.

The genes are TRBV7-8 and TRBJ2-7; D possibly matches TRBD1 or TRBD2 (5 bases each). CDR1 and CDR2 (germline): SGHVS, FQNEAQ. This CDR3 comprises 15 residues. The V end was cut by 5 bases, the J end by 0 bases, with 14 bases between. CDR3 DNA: TGTGCCAGCAGCGGTGGGGGAACCCGCTCCTACGAGCAGTACTTC. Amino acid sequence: CASSGGGTRSYEQYF.

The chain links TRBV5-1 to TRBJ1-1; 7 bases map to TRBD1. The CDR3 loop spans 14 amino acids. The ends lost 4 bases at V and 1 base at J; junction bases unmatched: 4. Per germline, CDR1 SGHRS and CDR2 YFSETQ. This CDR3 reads CASSGQVWNTEAFF. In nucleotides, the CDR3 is TGCGCCAGCAGCGGACAGGTTTGGAACACTGAAGCTTTCTTT.

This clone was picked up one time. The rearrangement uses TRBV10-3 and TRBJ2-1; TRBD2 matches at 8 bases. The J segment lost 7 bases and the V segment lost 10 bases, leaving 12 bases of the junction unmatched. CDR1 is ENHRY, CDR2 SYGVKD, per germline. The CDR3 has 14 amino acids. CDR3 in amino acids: CATTPGLGQNEQFF. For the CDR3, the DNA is TGTGCCACGACCCCGGGACTAGGCCAAAATGAGCAGTTCTTC.